This T cell receptor (beta chain) was captured by sequencing in a study of Graves' ophthalmopathy and Graves' hyperthyroidism. This clonotype was seen at least ten times. RNA transcripts were the template, and TCR beta CDR3 regions were amplified from them. HTBI primers were used in a first-round RT-PCR, which preceded a second-round multiplex PCR. Each CDR3 protein gets one entry after TCRdb re-called the multiplex PCR reads with MiXCR. Among roughly 400,000 distinct CDR3 sequences listed, roughly a sixth were seen once. J lost 4 bases, V lost 7 bases, and 7 bases had no gene match. Germline assignment: CDR1 MNHEY and CDR2 SMNVEV (reference sequence). This CDR3 spans 15 amino acids.

The gene calls are TRBV27 and TRBJ2-3; TRBD2 matches 11 bases. This sequence originates from an adult woman with stable Graves' hyperthyroidism. The sample taken for sequencing was peripheral blood. The CDR3 DNA reads as TGTGCCAGCAAACCTAGCGGGAGGCTGGCAGATACGCAGTATTTT. It codes for CASKPSGRLADTQYF.